Listed below are T cell receptor beta chains from one sample, sequenced in a study of shared clonotypes between healthy human individuals. Using immunoSEQ multiplex PCR, the repertoire was profiled, and TCRdb retains in-frame clones only, with some absent. The sample lists 2 million or so clones, 95% occurring once. Sequenced input: naive CD4+ T cells sorted from blood. The receptors come from a young man in good health. The CDR3 runs from the conserved cysteine through the conserved F or W. D genes are given only for firm matches. Clone size is stated in some rows and not others, as once, few, many or a class when expanded.

j_call: TRBJ2-1; clone_size: NA; d_call: TRBD2; v_call: TRBV19; cdr3_nt: TGTGCCAGTAGTACCATGACTAGCGGGAGGTTTAACAATGAGCAGTTCTTC; cdr3_aa: CASSTMTSGRFNNEQFF
j_call: TRBJ1-4; clone_size: NA; d_call: TRBD1; v_call: TRBV6-5; cdr3_nt: TGTGCCAGCAGTTACGGGGCCGGGACAGTGAATGAAAAACTGTTTTTT; cdr3_aa: CASSYGAGTVNEKLFF
j_call: TRBJ2-2; clone_size: NA; d_call: TRBD2; v_call: TRBV5-4; cdr3_nt: TGTGCCAGCAGCTTACTAGCGGGGTCGGTTCCCGGGGAGCTGTTTTTT; cdr3_aa: CASSLLAGSVPGELFF
j_call: TRBJ1-1; clone_size: NA; d_call: NA; v_call: TRBV7-6; cdr3_nt: TGTGCCAGCAGCTTAGAGGGACGGAAAGCTTTCTTT; cdr3_aa: CASSLEGRKAFF
j_call: TRBJ2-7; clone_size: NA; d_call: NA; v_call: TRBV30; cdr3_nt: TGTGCCTGGAGTGAGACGGGAGAGGCGTCCTACGAGCAGTACTTC; cdr3_aa: CAWSETGEASYEQYF
j_call: TRBJ1-2; clone_size: NA; d_call: NA; v_call: TRBV6-5; cdr3_nt: TGTGCCAGCTGGGGATGGACGGACAACTATGGCTACACCTTC; cdr3_aa: CASWGWTDNYGYTF
j_call: TRBJ2-1; clone_size: NA; d_call: NA; v_call: TRBV7-9; cdr3_nt: TGTGCCAGCAGCTTTGGGGCCCTTTCCTATGAGCAGTTCTTC; cdr3_aa: CASSFGALSYEQFF
j_call: TRBJ1-5; clone_size: NA; d_call: TRBD1; v_call: TRBV7-8; cdr3_nt: TGTGCCAGCAGCCCACCGACAGGGGATCAGCCCCAGCATTTT; cdr3_aa: CASSPPTGDQPQHF
j_call: TRBJ2-3; clone_size: NA; d_call: TRBD2; v_call: TRBV5-1; cdr3_nt: TGCGCCAGCAGCCCCGGCTGGGGCGGGAGGGCGGACACAGATACGCAGTATTTT; cdr3_aa: CASSPGWGGRADTDTQYF
j_call: TRBJ2-7; clone_size: NA; d_call: NA; v_call: TRBV28; cdr3_nt: TGTGCCAGCAGTCCCCCCTCGGGGACCTCCTACGAGCAGTACTTC; cdr3_aa: CASSPPSGTSYEQYF
j_call: TRBJ1-6; clone_size: NA; d_call: NA; v_call: TRBV19; cdr3_nt: TGTGCCACGGGACATCAATTTAATTCACCCCTCCACTTT; cdr3_aa: CATGHQFNSPLHF
j_call: TRBJ2-2; clone_size: once; d_call: TRBD2; v_call: TRBV28; cdr3_nt: TGTGCCAGCAGCTTATGGACTAGCGGGAGCACCGGGGAGCTGTTTTTT; cdr3_aa: CASSLWTSGSTGELFF
j_call: TRBJ2-5; clone_size: NA; d_call: NA; v_call: TRBV5-6; cdr3_nt: TGTGCCAGCAGCTTGAGACTACCTAAAGAGACCCAGTACTTC; cdr3_aa: CASSLRLPKETQYF
j_call: TRBJ2-1; clone_size: NA; d_call: NA; v_call: TRBV5-1; cdr3_nt: TGCGCCAGCAGCTTGGGTGAATTCTACAATGAGCAGTTCTTC; cdr3_aa: CASSLGEFYNEQFF
j_call: TRBJ2-7; clone_size: NA; d_call: TRBD1; v_call: TRBV30; cdr3_nt: TGTGCCTGGGACAGGGCGAGCTCCTACGAGCAGTACTTC; cdr3_aa: CAWDRASSYEQYF
j_call: TRBJ1-1; clone_size: NA; d_call: NA; v_call: TRBV19; cdr3_nt: TGTGCCAGTAGTACCCTAACGAACACTGAAGCTTTCTTT; cdr3_aa: CASSTLTNTEAFF
j_call: TRBJ1-2; clone_size: NA; d_call: TRBD1; v_call: TRBV10-3; cdr3_nt: TGTGCCATCAGTGTGGAGACAGGGGCTAACTATGGCTACACCTTC; cdr3_aa: CAISVETGANYGYTF